These 15 T cell receptor beta chains were all obtained from the same sample, sequenced in a study of T-cell memory formation after mild COVID-19. From the 5' RACE reads, TCRdb called clonotypes with MiXCR, one entry per CDR3 protein. In the table there are under 85,000 distinct CDR3 sequences, roughly 13% of which are singletons. The sample comprised PBMCs or a T cell subset sorted from them (not recorded which). These receptors were collected from an adult woman who had mild COVID-19 (a few samples of this study predate the infection). Cell type and time point are not known.

The table lists this clonotype with a few counts. This chain joins TRBV27 and TRBJ2-7; possible D gene TRBD1, 6 bases. Germline CDR1 and CDR2: MNHEY and SMNVEV (reference sequence). The CDR3 has 15 residues. Trimming took 8 bases from V and 0 from J, leaving 17 bases between them. DNA of the CDR3: TGTGCCAGCTCCGCCAGGGACACCACCTCCTACGAGCAGTACTTC. Translating it yields CASSARDTTSYEQYF.

This clonotype has only a few counts. V gene TRBV12-3 or TRBV12-4 combines with J gene TRBJ2-2; D uncertain. This CDR3 comprises 15 residues. Between the trimmed V and J ends, which lost 1 base and 4 bases, there was a span of 10 bases. CDR3 DNA sequence: TGTGCCAGCAGTTTAGGGACCCTTTTCACCGGGGAGCTGTTTTTT. This translates into CASSLGTLFTGELFF.

CDR3 coding DNA: TGTGCCAGCAGTTGGGCCCGAGACAGGGGATACACTGAAGCTTTCTTT. This gives the protein CASSWARDRGYTEAFF. The rearrangement uses TRBV6-2 or TRBV6-3 and TRBJ1-1, with TRBD1 matching 8 bases. With 4 bases clipped from V and 3 bases from J, the junction kept 10 bases outside the gene matches. Per germline, CDR1 MNHEY and CDR2 SVGEGT. The CDR3 loop spans 16 amino acids.

V usage is TRBV6-5 and J usage is TRBJ2-3, with 7 bases lining up with TRBD2. Germline values: CDR1 MNHEY, CDR2 SVGAGI. Trimming cost V 7 bases and J 4 bases; bases outside gene matches: 8. The length of the CDR3 is 14 residues. CDR3 DNA sequence: TGTGCCAGCACTAACGGGAGGATCCCAGATACGCAGTATTTT. It is translated as CASTNGRIPDTQYF.

This clonotype appeared a few times. V gene TRBV5-1 combines with J gene TRBJ1-1; D remains unclear. This CDR3 has 14 amino acids. Germline loops: CDR1 SGHRS, CDR2 YFSETQ. V dropped 2 bases and J dropped 1 base, with 9 bases sitting between them. The CDR3 DNA is TGCGCCAGCAGCTTACCCCATCCGAACACTGAAGCTTTCTTT. Its protein product is CASSLPHPNTEAFF.

The rearrangement joins TRBV9 to TRBJ2-1; the D is unclear. CDR3 length: 14 amino acids. Germline CDR1 SGDLS, CDR2 YYNGEE. Trimming took 5 bases from V and 0 from J, leaving 9 bases between them. The CDR3 loop is CASSPDGSYNEQFF. In DNA form, the CDR3 reads TGTGCCAGCAGTCCCGACGGCTCCTACAATGAGCAGTTCTTC.

The chain has TRBV3-1 and TRBJ2-1; 9 bases match TRBD1. This CDR3 has 16 amino acids. The germline V gene encodes CDR1 LGHDT and CDR2 YNNKEL (reference sequence). The trim removed 3 bases at V and 3 bases at J, leaving 6 bases unmatched. CDR3 region: CASSHFNRGLYNEQFF. In DNA form, the CDR3 reads TGTGCCAGCAGCCACTTTAACAGGGGGCTCTACAATGAGCAGTTCTTC.

Only a few counts were recorded for this clonotype. This chain links TRBV7-9 with TRBJ2-7, with 11 bases matching TRBD2. Germline loops: CDR1 SEHNR, CDR2 FQNEAQ (reference sequence). This CDR3 contains 15 residues. V was pared by 4 bases and J by 3 bases, with 5 bases of the junction left unmatched. The CDR3 protein is CASSSRLAGFYEQYF. The DNA of the CDR3 is TGTGCCAGCAGCTCCCGACTAGCGGGGTTCTACGAGCAGTACTTC.

This clonotype was counted a few times. The V gene is TRBV6-6, the J gene TRBJ2-1; D may be TRBD2 (6 bases). The CDR3 runs 11 residues. Germline CDR1 reads MNHNY; CDR2 reads SVGAGI (reference sequence). V dropped 6 bases and J dropped 13 bases, with 13 bases sitting between them. CDR3 sequence (DNA): TGTGCCAGCAGCGGGGACTTGGGACAGTTCTTC. Translated, it gives CASSGDLGQFF.

The chain couples TRBV20-1 to TRBJ2-7; either TRBD1 or TRBD2 may fit D (5 bases each). V lost 0 bases and J lost 0, with 21 bases in between. The germline V gene has CDR1 DFQATT and CDR2 SNEGSKA (reference sequence). CDR3 length: 18 amino acids. The CDR3 DNA follows: TGCAGTGCTAGAGATCCTCCTCGGGGCCTCCGAGCCTCCTACGAGCAGTACTTC. It specifies CSARDPPRGLRASYEQYF.

This rearrangement joins TRBV15 to TRBJ2-6; no firm D call. The germline V and J ends were trimmed by 2 bases and 4 bases, with 21 bases remaining between them. CDR1 LNHNV and CDR2 YYDKDF come from the germline V gene (reference sequence). There are 19 residues in the CDR3. For the CDR3, the DNA is TGTGCCACCAGCAGAACACCCCAGGACCCCGAAGCAGGGGCCAACGTCCTGACTTTC. Translation gives CATSRTPQDPEAGANVLTF.

The chain carries TRBV12-3 or TRBV12-4 and TRBJ2-5; weak D call: TRBD1 (7 bases). V lost 5 bases and J 5 bases, leaving 15 bases between the germline ends. The CDR3 contains 14 residues. In nucleotides, the CDR3 is TGTGCCAGCAGTCCCCCTCCAGGGGGGGAGACCCAGTACTTC. The encoded protein is CASSPPPGGETQYF.

The chain couples TRBV7-9 to TRBJ2-5, with TRBD1 matching over 9 bases. V gave up 3 bases and J gave up 5 bases; unmatched junction bases: 7. The CDR3 contains 15 residues. The germline V gene encodes CDR1 SEHNR and CDR2 FQNEAQ (reference sequence). In DNA, the CDR3 is TGTGCCAGCAGCTTCGGGACAGGGTTGGAGGAGACCCAGTACTTC. Its translation is CASSFGTGLEETQYF.

In this sample, this clonotype turned up a few times. The V call is TRBV6-5, the J call TRBJ2-7; TRBD1 matches 7 bases. Germline CDR1 is MNHEY and CDR2 is SVGAGI. This CDR3 contains 14 residues. V was pared by 2 bases and J by 5 bases, with 6 bases of the junction left unmatched. The CDR3 is CASSYLGQNHEQYF. The CDR3 bases are TGTGCCAGCAGTTACCTGGGACAGAACCACGAGCAGTACTTC.

The chain recombines TRBV12-3 or TRBV12-4 with TRBJ2-3, with D unresolved. This CDR3 has 14 residues. V lost 0 bases, J lost 4 bases, and 8 bases lay in between. CDR3 amino acids: CASSLARIPDTQYF. The CDR3 DNA reads TGTGCCAGCAGTTTAGCTAGGATCCCAGATACGCAGTATTTT.